The entry below describes one T cell receptor beta chain. The data were taken from a study of blood T cell repertoires in COVID-19. The overall study: Donors in the United States, Italy and Spain gave samples during acute or convalescent COVID-19.

The repertoire was sequenced with immunoSEQ multiplex PCR; TCRdb's copy has only in-frame clones and lacks some. The sample has 150,000 to 200,000 clones; more than 70% are singletons. The CDR3 runs 13 residues. The V and J ends lost 0 bases and 7 bases respectively, with 10 bases between them. V and J are TRBV12-3 or TRBV12-4 and TRBJ2-7, with a weak D call TRBD1 (5 bases). The sequenced sample consisted of peripheral blood. The clonotype comes from a man aged 35-49 years with active or convalescent COVID-19. CDR3 sequence: CASSLAGAGEQYF. Written as DNA, the CDR3 is TGTGCCAGCAGTTTAGCAGGGGCTGGGGAGCAGTACTTC.